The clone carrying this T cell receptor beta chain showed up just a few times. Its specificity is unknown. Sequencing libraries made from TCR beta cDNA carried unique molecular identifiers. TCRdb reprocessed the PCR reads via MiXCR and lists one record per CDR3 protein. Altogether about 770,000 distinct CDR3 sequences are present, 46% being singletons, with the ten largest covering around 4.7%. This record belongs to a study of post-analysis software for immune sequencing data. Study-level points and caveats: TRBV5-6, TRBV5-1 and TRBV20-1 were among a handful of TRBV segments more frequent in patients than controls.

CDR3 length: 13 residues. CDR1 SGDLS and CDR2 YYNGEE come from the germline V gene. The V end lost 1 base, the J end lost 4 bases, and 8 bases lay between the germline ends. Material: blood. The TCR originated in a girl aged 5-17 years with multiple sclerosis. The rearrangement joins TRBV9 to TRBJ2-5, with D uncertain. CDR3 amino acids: CASSVTLGETQYF. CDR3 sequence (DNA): TGTGCCAGCAGCGTAACTTTGGGAGAGACCCAGTACTTC.